These 13 T cell receptor beta chains were all obtained from the same sample, sequenced in a study of blood T cell dynamics during melanoma immunotherapy. Documented time point: pre-treatment baseline. This table comes from immunoSEQ multiplex PCR, and its TCRdb copy is limited to in-frame clones, with some not included. The repertoire holds 15,000 to 20,000 clones, with roughly nine tenths as singletons. This specimen consisted of blood, obtained from a patient treated with checkpoint blockade. These receptors were taken from a human donor with melanoma.

V usage is TRBV28 and J usage is TRBJ1-2; D is uncertain. The CDR3 is 13 residues long. Germline-derived CDR1 and CDR2 are MDHEN and SYDVKM. The V gene lost 6 bases and the J gene lost 7 bases, with 15 bases spanning the gap. The CDR3 DNA follows: TGTGCCAGCAGAGCCGGCCTCGCAGGTGGCTACACCTTC. As protein: CASRAGLAGGYTF.

This clone has only a few counts. The junction differs from germline at one of its ends, possibly a read error. This chain joins TRBV7-7 and TRBJ2-7, with 8 nucleotides matching TRBD2. CDR3 length: 14 residues. Germline V gene data show CDR1 as SSHAT and CDR2 as FNYEAQ (reference sequence). CDR3 amino acids: CASSTGLDSSEQYF. CDR3 nucleotides: TGTGCTAGCAGCACGGGACTAGATAGTTCCGAGCAGTACTTC.

The V and J genes are TRBV7-6 and TRBJ2-7; D is tentatively TRBD1 or TRBD2 (5 bases each). Per germline, CDR1 SGHVS and CDR2 FNYEAQ. This CDR3 is built from 16 residues. V shed 8 bases and J shed 3 bases, with 23 bases lying between them. The CDR3 reads CASGGVVGERVYEQYF. The CDR3 region has the DNA TGTGCCAGCGGGGGTGTCGTCGGGGAGAGGGTCTACGAGCAGTACTTC.

The chain joins TRBV6-5 to TRBJ2-3; the D gene could be TRBD1 or TRBD2 (6 bases each). The CDR3 has 14 residues. V was trimmed by 6 bases and J by 5 bases, leaving 15 bases between them. CDR1 is MNHEY, CDR2 SVGAGI, per germline. This chain's CDR3 is CASSWGAGGDTQYF. The DNA for the CDR3 is TGTGCCAGCAGCTGGGGGGCTGGTGGAGATACGCAGTATTTT.

V is TRBV29-1 and J is TRBJ1-1; 9 bases are shared with TRBD1. The CDR3 spans 15 residues. Trimming at V came to 3 bases and at J to 0 bases, leaving 5 bases not matched to a gene. Germline V gene lookup returns CDR1 SQVTM and CDR2 ANQGSEA. The CDR3: CSVDGTGILNTEAFF. The CDR3 region has the DNA TGCAGCGTTGACGGGACAGGGATCTTGAACACTGAAGCTTTCTTT.

This chain links TRBV5-8 with TRBJ1-3; 10 bases agree with TRBD1. V lost 4 bases to trimming and J lost 0 bases; unmatched junction nucleotides: 4. The CDR3 is made up of 16 amino acids. Germline V gene sequence: CDR1 SGHTS, CDR2 YDEGEE. The DNA of the CDR3 is TGTGCCAGCAGCACGGACAGGGGGGGCTCTGGAAACACCATATATTTT. It encodes CASSTDRGGSGNTIYF.

This chain connects TRBV7-6 to TRBJ1-2; maybe TRBD1 (6 bases). V lost 2 bases and J lost 5, with 9 bases in between. This CDR3 region has 13 residues. Germline V gene lookup returns CDR1 SGHVS and CDR2 FNYEAQ. Here the CDR3 reads CASSLSTGYGYTF. CDR3 nucleotides: TGTGCCAGCAGCTTAAGTACAGGGTATGGCTACACCTTC.

The chain's CDR3 is CASSRGTTAEQFF. The CDR3 DNA reads TGCGCCAGCAGCCGCGGGACTACCGCTGAGCAGTTCTTC. This chain joins TRBV4-1 and TRBJ2-1; 7 bases map to TRBD2. V dropped 4 bases and J dropped 9; count of bases not matched to a gene: 6. The CDR3 has 13 amino acids. Per germline, CDR1 MGHRA and CDR2 YSYEKL.

This chain uses TRBV6-6 with TRBJ2-3; D unclear. Trimming removed 5 bases from V and 4 bases from J, with 7 bases in between. This CDR3 is built from 12 residues. Germline V gene data show CDR1 as MNHNY and CDR2 as SVGAGI (reference sequence). The CDR3 DNA reads as TGTGCCAGCAGTCTATCCGCAGATACGCAGTATTTT. It codes for CASSLSADTQYF.

The chain carries TRBV19 and TRBJ2-1; D is unclear. CDR3 length equals 13 residues. With 7 bases removed from V and 5 bases from J, the gap between germline ends came to 12 bases. Germline V lookup: CDR1 LNHDA, CDR2 SQIVND (reference sequence). CDR3 sequence reads: CASKKQPDNEQFF. As DNA, the CDR3 is TGTGCCAGTAAAAAGCAGCCGGACAATGAGCAGTTCTTC.

V gene TRBV25-1 combines with J gene TRBJ2-1; 10 bases map to TRBD2. The CDR3 runs 14 residues. Trimming removed 5 bases from V and 6 bases from J; junction bases left unmatched: 4. The germline V gene encodes CDR1 MGHDK and CDR2 SYGVNS. CDR3 region: CASSMSGGANEQFF. The CDR3 DNA reads TGTGCCAGCAGTATGAGCGGGGGGGCCAATGAGCAGTTCTTC.

The chain couples TRBV2 to TRBJ1-5, with D uncertain. V lost 5 bases to trimming and J lost 5 bases, with 10 bases between them. The CDR3 runs 13 residues. The germline V gene encodes CDR1 SNHLY and CDR2 FYNNEI. The CDR3 is CASSFSRDQPQHF. CDR3 coding DNA: TGTGCCAGCAGTTTCTCGAGGGATCAGCCCCAGCATTTT.

This clone was seen just once. J is TRBJ2-7 and V is TRBV2; a weak D match, TRBD2 (5 bases). Germline CDR1 is SNHLY and CDR2 is FYNNEI. This CDR3 region has 12 residues. Trimming removed 11 bases from V and 2 bases from J, with 13 bases in between. The CDR3 DNA sequence: TGTGCCGGCCGGGGTATTGCCTACGAGCAGTACTTC. Amino acid sequence: CAGRGIAYEQYF.